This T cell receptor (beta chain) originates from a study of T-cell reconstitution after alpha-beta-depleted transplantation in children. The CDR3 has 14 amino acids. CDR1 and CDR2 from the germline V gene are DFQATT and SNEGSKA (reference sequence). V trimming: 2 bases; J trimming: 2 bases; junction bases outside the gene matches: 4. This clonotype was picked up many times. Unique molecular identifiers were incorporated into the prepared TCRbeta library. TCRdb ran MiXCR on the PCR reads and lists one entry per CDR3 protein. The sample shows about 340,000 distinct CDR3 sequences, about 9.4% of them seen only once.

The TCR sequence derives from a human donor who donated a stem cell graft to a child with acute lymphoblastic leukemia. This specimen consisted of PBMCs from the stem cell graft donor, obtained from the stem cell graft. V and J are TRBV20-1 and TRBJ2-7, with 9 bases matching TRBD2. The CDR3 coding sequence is TGCAGTGCTAGATGGCCTAGCGGGACCTACGAGCAGTACTTC. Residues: CSARWPSGTYEQYF.